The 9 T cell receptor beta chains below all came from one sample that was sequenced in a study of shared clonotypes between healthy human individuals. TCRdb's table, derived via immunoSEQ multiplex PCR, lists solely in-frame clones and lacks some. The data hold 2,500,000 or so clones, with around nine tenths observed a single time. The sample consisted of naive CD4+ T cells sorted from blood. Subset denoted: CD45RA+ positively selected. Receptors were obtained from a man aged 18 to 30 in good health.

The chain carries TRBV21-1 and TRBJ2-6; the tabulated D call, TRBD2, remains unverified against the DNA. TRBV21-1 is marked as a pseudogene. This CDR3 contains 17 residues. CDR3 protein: CASSKVRTKSGANVLTF. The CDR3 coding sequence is TGTGCCAGCAGCAAAGTACGGACTAAATCTGGGGCCAACGTCCTGACTTTC.

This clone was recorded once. Here the CDR3 reads CASSMAGSPRLNEQFF. Here the CDR3 DNA reads TGTGCCAGTAGTATGGCCGGGTCCCCCAGGTTGAATGAGCAGTTCTTC. V and J are TRBV19 and TRBJ2-1; no clear D gene. V lost 3 bases and J lost 7, with 19 bases in between. CDR1 and CDR2 from the germline V gene are LNHDA and SQIVND (reference sequence). This CDR3 spans 16 amino acids.

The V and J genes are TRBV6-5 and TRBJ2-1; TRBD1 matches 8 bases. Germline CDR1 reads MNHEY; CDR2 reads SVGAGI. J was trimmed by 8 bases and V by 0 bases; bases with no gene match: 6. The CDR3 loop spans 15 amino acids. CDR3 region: CASSYSGQGLYEQFF. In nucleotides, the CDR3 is TGTGCCAGCAGTTACTCCGGACAGGGACTCTATGAGCAGTTCTTC.

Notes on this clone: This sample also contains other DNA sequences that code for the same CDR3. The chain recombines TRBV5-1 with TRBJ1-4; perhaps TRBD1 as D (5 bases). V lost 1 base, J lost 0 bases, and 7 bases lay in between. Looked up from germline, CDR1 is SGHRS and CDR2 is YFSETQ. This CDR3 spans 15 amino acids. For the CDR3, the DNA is TGCGCCAGCAGCTTGACAGGAGCAACTAATGAAAAACTGTTTTTT. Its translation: CASSLTGATNEKLFF.

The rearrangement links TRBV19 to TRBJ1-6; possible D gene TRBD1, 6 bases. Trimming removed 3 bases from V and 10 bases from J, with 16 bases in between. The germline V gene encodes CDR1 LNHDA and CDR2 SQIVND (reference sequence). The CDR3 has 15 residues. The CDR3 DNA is TGTGCCAGTAGTATGCTAAGGGGGGGAGAATCACCCCTCCACTTT. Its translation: CASSMLRGGESPLHF. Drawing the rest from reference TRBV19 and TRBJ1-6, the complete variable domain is DGGITQSPKYLFRKEGQNVTLSCEQNLNHDAMYWYRQDPGQGLRLIYYSQIVNDFQKGDIAEGYSVSREKKESFPLTVTSAQKNPTAFYLCASSMLRGGESPLHFGNGTRLTVT.

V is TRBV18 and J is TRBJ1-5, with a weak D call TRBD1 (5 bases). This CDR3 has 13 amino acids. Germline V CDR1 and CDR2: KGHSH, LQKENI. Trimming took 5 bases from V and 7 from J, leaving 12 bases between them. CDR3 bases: TGTGCCAGCTCATCAGGGACCGGCCAGCCCCAGCATTTT. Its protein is CASSSGTGQPQHF.

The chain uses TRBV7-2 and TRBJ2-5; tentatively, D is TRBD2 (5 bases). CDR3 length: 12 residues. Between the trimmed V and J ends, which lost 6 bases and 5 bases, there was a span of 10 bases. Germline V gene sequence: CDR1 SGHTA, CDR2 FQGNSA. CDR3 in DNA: TGTGCCAGCAGGCTCGGGGTGGAGACCCAGTACTTC. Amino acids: CASRLGVETQYF.

The CDR3 here is CATGRAGVQTDTQYF. CDR3 coding DNA: TGCGCCACCGGCAGAGCGGGAGTTCAGACAGATACGCAGTATTTT. The chain uses TRBV5-1 and TRBJ2-3; 8 bases match TRBD2. The CDR3 has 15 residues. V gave up 9 bases and J gave up 3 bases; unmatched junction bases: 12. Germline CDR1 SGHRS, CDR2 YFSETQ.

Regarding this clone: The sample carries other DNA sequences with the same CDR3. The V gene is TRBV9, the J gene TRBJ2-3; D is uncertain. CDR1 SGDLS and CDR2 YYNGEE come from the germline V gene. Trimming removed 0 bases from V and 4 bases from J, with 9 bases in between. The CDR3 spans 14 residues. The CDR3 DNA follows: TGTGCCAGCAGCGTAGGACCGGGTGCAGATACGCAGTATTTT. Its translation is CASSVGPGADTQYF.